This is a list of T cell receptor beta chains from one sample in a study of T cell changes during pregnancy in multiple sclerosis. This table comes from immunoSEQ multiplex PCR, and its TCRdb copy is limited to in-frame clones, with some not included. Here the sample spans tens of thousands of clones, 80% to 90% being singletons. Sequencing was performed on CD8+ T cells from peripheral blood mononuclear cells, taken in the second trimester of pregnancy. The receptor source for this set is a female donor with multiple sclerosis, enrolled in a pregnancy study. Both conserved end residues are trimmed from each CDR3. A D gene is named only where the DNA matches it firmly.

TRBV28,TRBJ1-1,.,ASSFDLNMNTEAF
TRBV14,TRBJ2-1,TRBD1,ASSQVQGAEQF
TRBV27,TRBJ2-7,.,ASSFGGHYYEQY
TRBV4-1,TRBJ2-7,.,ASSQDVIVPIGEQY
TRBV6-1,TRBJ1-5,.,ASSETTGQSQH
TRBV7-9,TRBJ1-1,.,ASSLGGGEVPEAF
TRBV7-8,TRBJ2-1,TRBD1,ASSLGDRGYEQF
TRBV5-6,TRBJ1-2,.,ASSPETGSGYGYT
TRBV9,TRBJ1-2,.,ASSVYDYGYT
TRBV27,TRBJ2-2,TRBD2,ASSHLWRGAPGELF
TRBV2,TRBJ2-4,.,ASSEVGRQY
TRBV25-1,TRBJ1-2,TRBD1,ASTTGNYGYT
TRBV9,TRBJ2-5,.,ASSHSLEGVVQETQY
TRBV7-8,TRBJ1-1,.,GVEENTEAF
TRBV19,TRBJ1-1,.,ASSIDGTGSNTEAF
TRBV6-5,TRBJ1-6,TRBD1,ASTEDRGISPLH
TRBV5-6,TRBJ2-1,.,ASSPSYGDFYNEQF
TRBV5-1,TRBJ1-2,.,ASSPPGGPGNGNGYT
TRBV6-6,TRBJ1-5,TRBD1,ASKGQGFGNQPQH
TRBV2,TRBJ2-1,TRBD1,ASSEAGRDRAEGEQF
TRBV28,TRBJ2-7,TRBD1,ASYTGAEQY
TRBV5-4,TRBJ1-1,.,ASSPPGTSNTEAF
TRBV13,TRBJ2-3,TRBD1,ASSKGQRTDTQY
TRBV14,TRBJ1-4,TRBD1,ASSQFGTGSEKLF
TRBV27,TRBJ2-1,TRBD2,ASSLSGGLAANEQF
TRBV4-1,TRBJ2-2,.,ASSPLLDGSVTGELF
TRBV9,TRBJ2-1,TRBD2,ASSVEGGGAYNEQF
TRBV27,TRBJ1-2,.,ASRGEPTNYGYT
TRBV6-5,TRBJ2-7,TRBD1,ASSYRQGPLVKQY
TRBV7-9,TRBJ2-1,.,ASSPPLVSYNEQF
TRBV27,TRBJ2-2,.,ASSWQGNTGELF
TRBV7-8,TRBJ2-2,TRBD2,ASNSGGHTGELF